This TCR beta chain was identified in a study of blood T cell repertoires in COVID-19. Looking at the study overall: Donors in the United States, Italy and Spain gave samples during acute or convalescent COVID-19.

V lost 1 base to trimming and J lost 2 bases, with 17 bases between them. The germline CDR1 and CDR2 sequences are MGHRA and YSYEKL. CDR3 length: 17 residues. Assay: immunoSEQ multiplex PCR; the TCRdb copy retains only in-frame clones and omits some. This sample has 60,000 to 80,000 clones, with roughly 90% found just once. J is TRBJ1-2 and V is TRBV4-1; D uncertain. Sequencing was done on a sample of peripheral blood. The clonotype was recovered from a human donor in a cohort sampled during active COVID-19. For the CDR3, the DNA is TGCGCCAGCAGCCAAGCGATTGAGGCAAACTTAAACTATGGCTACACCTTC. It translates to CASSQAIEANLNYGYTF.